The next 31 T cell receptor beta chains were all read from a single sample in a study of graft-versus-host responses after intestinal transplantation. Antigens of these TCRs are unknown. Assay used: immunoSEQ multiplex PCR; TCRdb lists only in-frame clones, some missing. The sample includes about 99,000 clones, roughly 93% of them seen just once. The sample here was unstimulated CD8+ T cells sorted from spleen or lymph node cells, taken before intestinal transplant. These receptor sequences come from a human donor who received an intestinal transplant.

The chain couples TRBV27 to TRBJ2-7; the D gene could be TRBD1 or TRBD2 (6 bases each). The CDR3 is 13 residues long. V lost 6 bases to trimming and J lost 2 bases, with 11 bases between them. Germline values: CDR1 MNHEY, CDR2 SMNVEV (reference sequence). CDR3 DNA: TGTGCCAGCAGACCGGGGGCAGCCTACGAGCAGTACTTC. This translates into CASRPGAAYEQYF.

The chain employs TRBV4-1 and TRBJ2-3; the D call may be TRBD1 or TRBD2 (5 bases each). Trimming shortened V by 4 bases and J by 3 bases, and 14 bases separated the two germline ends. Germline loops: CDR1 MGHRA, CDR2 YSYEKL. The CDR3 extends over 15 amino acids. The CDR3 nucleotides are TGCGCCAGCAGCCTGGGGGTAGCCAGGACAGATACGCAGTATTTT. It specifies CASSLGVARTDTQYF.

V gene TRBV9 combines with J gene TRBJ2-1; 7 bases match TRBD2. J lost 4 bases, V lost 0 bases, and 7 bases had no gene match. The CDR3 runs to 16 residues. Per germline, CDR1 SGDLS and CDR2 YYNGEE. CDR3 DNA: TGTGCCAGCAGCGTAGGAACGAGCGGGGCTTACAATGAGCAGTTCTTC. Translating it yields CASSVGTSGAYNEQFF. Using reference TRBV9 and TRBJ2-1 for the parts outside the CDR3, the full variable domain is DSGVTQTPKHLITATGQRVTLRCSPRSGDLSVYWYQQSLDQGLQFLIQYYNGEERAKGNILERFSAQQFPDLHSELNLSSLELGDSALYFCASSVGTSGAYNEQFFGPGTRLTVL.

The chain uses TRBV10-3 and TRBJ2-5; 8 nucleotides match TRBD2. The J call is uncertain, as TRBJ2-7 better fits the DNA end. Germline CDR1 ENHRY, CDR2 SYGVKD. The CDR3 runs to 16 residues. The CDR3 DNA sequence: TGTGCCAGTGAGGCGGGGGGCCCCCTGAGCTCCTACGAGCAGTACTTC. It specifies CASEAGGPLSSYEQYF.

The rearrangement links TRBV9 to TRBJ2-7, with TRBD1 matching over 12 bases. The CDR3 has 15 amino acids. V trimming: 4 bases; J trimming: 7 bases; junction bases outside the gene matches: 9. CDR1 is SGDLS and CDR2 is YYNGEE in the germline V gene. The CDR3 protein is CASSPGTGGLPEQYF. DNA for the CDR3: TGTGCCAGCAGCCCAGGGACAGGGGGCCTTCCAGAGCAGTACTTC. Using reference TRBV9 and TRBJ2-7 for the parts outside the CDR3, the full variable domain is DSGVTQTPKHLITATGQRVTLRCSPRSGDLSVYWYQQSLDQGLQFLIQYYNGEERAKGNILERFSAQQFPDLHSELNLSSLELGDSALYFCASSPGTGGLPEQYFGPGTRLTVT.

The genes are TRBV9 and TRBJ1-2, with D maybe TRBD1 (6 bases). Germline V lookup: CDR1 SGDLS, CDR2 YYNGEE. The CDR3 runs 16 residues. V gave up 3 bases and J gave up 4 bases, with 19 bases separating them. CDR3 in amino acids: CASSATLEGHIYGYTF. CDR3 DNA sequence: TGTGCCAGCAGCGCCACTCTGGAGGGACACATCTATGGCTACACCTTC.

The gene calls are TRBV29-1 and TRBJ2-5; TRBD2 might be the D (5 bases). This CDR3 is built from 11 residues. From germline, CDR1 is SQVTM and CDR2 ANQGSEA. Trimming removed 5 bases from V and 2 bases from J, with 6 bases in between. The CDR3 spells CSVRGQETQYF. Written as DNA, the CDR3 is TGCAGCGTTCGGGGTCAAGAGACCCAGTACTTC.

V usage is TRBV5-4 and J usage is TRBJ1-1; D not resolved. Germline CDR1 is SGHNT and CDR2 is YYREEE (reference sequence). V shed 5 bases and J shed 0 bases, with 11 bases lying between them. This CDR3 region has 14 residues. The CDR3 spells CASRDGSMNTEAFF. The CDR3 coding sequence is TGTGCCAGCAGGGATGGTTCCATGAACACTGAAGCTTTCTTT.

The chain has TRBV27 and TRBJ2-1; 8 bases fit TRBD2. The CDR3 has 15 amino acids. With 4 bases clipped from V and 4 bases from J, the junction kept 6 bases outside the gene matches. CDR1 is MNHEY, CDR2 SMNVEV, per germline (reference sequence). In nucleotides, the CDR3 is TGTGCCAGCAGTTCCGGGGGGGCATTATACAATGAGCAGTTCTTC. Its protein is CASSSGGALYNEQFF.

In its sample, this clone was seen once. The chain couples TRBV5-4 to TRBJ1-2; no definite D call. In germline, CDR1 is SGHNT, CDR2 YYREEE (reference sequence). Trimming removed 9 bases from V and 4 bases from J, with 19 bases in between. The CDR3 covers 14 residues. The CDR3 is CAMSPGGSVYGYTF. The CDR3 DNA reads as TGTGCCATGAGTCCAGGAGGATCGGTCTATGGCTACACCTTC. Combining the CDR3 with reference TRBV5-4 and TRBJ1-2 gives the whole variable domain ETGVTQSPTHLIKTRGQQVTLRCSSQSGHNTVSWYQQALGQGPQFIFQYYREEENGRGNFPPRFSGLQFPNYSSELNVNALELDDSALYLCAMSPGGSVYGYTFGSGTRLTVV.

This clone appeared a single time. V usage is TRBV7-6 and J usage is TRBJ2-7, with D tentatively TRBD1 or TRBD2 (5 bases each). V dropped 4 bases and J dropped 5 bases, with 18 bases sitting between them. The germline V gene has CDR1 SGHVS and CDR2 FNYEAQ. The CDR3 length is 15 residues. The CDR3 protein is CASSSGTLRGHEQYF. The CDR3 DNA reads as TGTGCCAGCAGCTCCGGGACCCTGAGGGGACACGAGCAGTACTTC.

This clone was picked up one time. The chain combines TRBV19 with TRBJ1-1; D gene unclear. This CDR3 comprises 14 residues. The V gene lost 4 bases and the J gene lost 0 bases, with 9 bases spanning the gap. CDR1 is LNHDA, CDR2 SQIVND, per germline (reference sequence). The CDR3 nucleotides read TGTGCCAGTAGTACTATGACGATGAACACTGAAGCTTTCTTT. It is translated as CASSTMTMNTEAFF.

The J gene is TRBJ1-1, the V gene TRBV5-1; no reliable D call. V was pared by 2 bases and J by 3 bases, with 11 bases between. CDR1 and CDR2 (germline): SGHRS, YFSETQ. This CDR3 comprises 14 residues. Here the CDR3 DNA reads TGCGCCAGCAGCTTTGGCCGGGGATACACTGAAGCTTTCTTT. This gives the protein CASSFGRGYTEAFF.

The chain combines TRBV5-1 with TRBJ2-1, with D possibly being TRBD1 (6 bases). The length of the CDR3 is 15 residues. Germline V CDR1 and CDR2: SGHRS, YFSETQ. V dropped 2 bases and J dropped 0 bases, with 9 bases sitting between them. CDR3 coding DNA: TGCGCCAGCAGCTTCGACAGGAACTCCTACAATGAGCAGTTCTTC. This encodes CASSFDRNSYNEQFF.

The chain employs TRBV13 and TRBJ2-1; TRBD1 matches at 7 bases. Germline V gene data show CDR1 as PRHDT and CDR2 as FYEKMQ (reference sequence). V trimming: 0 bases; J trimming: 7 bases; junction bases outside the gene matches: 0. CDR3 length: 13 residues. As DNA, the CDR3 is TGTGCCAGCAGCTTAGGGACAGGGAATGAGCAGTTCTTC. Its translation is CASSLGTGNEQFF. The complete variable domain, with remaining parts taken from reference TRBV13 and TRBJ2-1, reads AAGVIQSPRHLIKEKRETATLKCYPIPRHDTVYWYQQGPGQDPQFLISFYEKMQSDKGSIPDRFSAQQFSDYHSELNMSSLELGDSALYFCASSLGTGNEQFFGPGTRLTVL.

The rearrangement links TRBV9 to TRBJ2-2, with a tentative D call TRBD2 (5 bases). Trimming took 0 bases from V and 3 from J, leaving 18 bases between them. The CDR3 has 18 residues. CDR1 is SGDLS and CDR2 is YYNGEE in the germline V gene. This CDR3 is CASSVDTFQDGDTGELFF. DNA of the CDR3: TGTGCCAGCAGCGTAGATACTTTCCAGGACGGGGACACCGGGGAGCTGTTTTTT.

The chain recombines TRBV7-9 with TRBJ2-3, with 8 bases fitting TRBD2. The length of the CDR3 is 14 residues. Trimming removed 4 bases from V and 3 bases from J; junction bases left unmatched: 3. Germline V gene lookup returns CDR1 SEHNR and CDR2 FQNEAQ (reference sequence). The CDR3 is CASSSGGGTDTQYF. In DNA, the CDR3 is TGTGCCAGCAGCTCCGGGGGGGGGACAGATACGCAGTATTTT. Drawing the rest from reference TRBV7-9 and TRBJ2-3, the complete variable domain is DTGVSQNPRHKITKRGQNVTFRCDPISEHNRLYWYRQTLGQGPEFLTYFQNEAQLEKSRLLSDRFSAERPKGSFSTLEIQRTEQGDSAMYLCASSSGGGTDTQYFGPGTRLTVL.

The CDR3 nucleotides are TGCGCCAGCAGGGACCGGGACACTTTGTTTTCCTACGAGCAGTACTTC. It encodes CASRDRDTLFSYEQYF. This sequence joins TRBV5-1 and TRBJ2-7, with TRBD1 as a possible D gene (6 bases). Germline loops: CDR1 SGHRS, CDR2 YFSETQ. This CDR3 is built from 16 residues. V lost 5 bases and J lost 1, with 19 bases in between.

The chain recombines TRBV5-5 with TRBJ2-7; D might be TRBD1 (6 bases). The CDR3 length is 14 residues. Trimming pared 2 bases from V and 2 bases from J, leaving 11 bases between. Germline loops: CDR1 SGHKS, CDR2 YYEKEE (reference sequence). This chain's CDR3 is CASSFWDTTYEQYF. In DNA form, the CDR3 reads TGTGCCAGCAGCTTTTGGGACACCACCTACGAGCAGTACTTC.

The V gene is TRBV4-1, the J gene TRBJ1-6; no definite D call. The CDR3 has 15 amino acids. Trimming took off 0 bases at V and 7 bases at J, with 10 bases between the two ends. Germline CDR1 reads MGHRA; CDR2 reads YSYEKL. DNA for the CDR3: TGCGCCAGCAGCCAAGAAGGGTATTTGAATTCACCCCTCCACTTT. Translation: CASSQEGYLNSPLHF.

The chain carries TRBV7-9 and TRBJ2-1; D is possibly TRBD1 (6 bases). V shed 5 bases and J shed 12 bases, with 20 bases lying between them. CDR1 is SEHNR and CDR2 is FQNEAQ in the germline V gene (reference sequence). The CDR3 is 14 residues long. The CDR3 DNA is TGTGCCAGCAGCCAGGCCAACAGGGTGACGGGGCAGTTCTTC. Translated: CASSQANRVTGQFF.

The rearrangement joins TRBV11-2 to TRBJ2-2; D is unclear. The V gene's germline CDR1 is SGHAT and CDR2 FQNNGV. This CDR3 is 14 amino acids long. Trimming removed 3 bases from V and 4 bases from J, with 9 bases in between. CDR3 coding DNA: TGTGCCAGCAGCTTTGGAGTAAGCACCGGGGAGCTGTTTTTT. Translating gives CASSFGVSTGELFF.

As to this clone: The same CDR3 can be traced to other DNA sequences in this sample. This sequence joins TRBV13 and TRBJ2-5, with TRBD2 matching over 12 bases. The J segment lost 2 bases and the V segment lost 5 bases, leaving 3 bases of the junction unmatched. The CDR3 runs 15 residues. CDR1 and CDR2 (germline): PRHDT, FYEKMQ (reference sequence). The CDR3 loop reads CASSLTSGGQETQYF. The CDR3 DNA is TGTGCCAGCAGCCTGACTAGCGGGGGACAAGAGACCCAGTACTTC.

V is TRBV5-4 and J is TRBJ2-2, with 9 positions matching TRBD2. The germline V gene has CDR1 SGHNT and CDR2 YYREEE (reference sequence). This CDR3 is 16 amino acids long. The V segment lost 3 bases and the J segment 7 bases; nucleotides outside the gene matches: 10. CDR3 loop: CASSSLGGGAVGELFF. The CDR3 DNA follows: TGTGCCAGCAGCTCACTAGGCGGGGGGGCCGTCGGGGAGCTGTTTTTT.

J is TRBJ1-1 and V is TRBV14; D is perhaps TRBD1 (5 bases). CDR3 length: 13 residues. Germline V lookup: CDR1 SGHDN, CDR2 FVKESK. Between the trimmed V and J ends, which lost 0 bases and 7 bases, there was a span of 9 bases. The CDR3 DNA is TGTGCCAGCAGCCAAGAGGGGGGGGATGAAGCTTTCTTT. As protein: CASSQEGGDEAFF.

V and J are TRBV4-1 and TRBJ2-1; no firm D call. Looked up from germline, CDR1 is MGHRA and CDR2 is YSYEKL. The ends were cut back, 3 bases at V and 5 bases at J, with 5 bases in the middle. The CDR3 sequence is 12 residues long. This CDR3 reads CASSHSHNEQFF. CDR3 sequence (DNA): TGCGCCAGCAGCCACAGTCACAATGAGCAGTTCTTC.

This sequence joins TRBV7-9 and TRBJ1-1, with a possible D match to TRBD1 (5 bases). Germline V gene lookup returns CDR1 SEHNR and CDR2 FQNEAQ (reference sequence). V lost 11 bases and J 0 bases, leaving 13 bases between the germline ends. The CDR3 length is 13 residues. The chain's CDR3 is CASTGGLNTEAFF. The CDR3 region has the DNA TGTGCCTCCACCGGGGGGTTGAACACTGAAGCTTTCTTT.

J is TRBJ1-3 and V is TRBV6-4; a weak D match, TRBD1 (6 bases). Germline CDR1 is MRHNA and CDR2 is SNTAGT. Between the trimmed V and J ends, which lost 9 bases and 0 bases, there was a span of 9 bases. CDR3 length: 13 amino acids. CDR3 loop: CARSGDSGNTIYF. CDR3 coding DNA: TGTGCCAGATCAGGGGACTCTGGAAACACCATATATTTT.

The chain joins TRBV6-5 to TRBJ2-2; D uncertain. The germline V gene has CDR1 MNHEY and CDR2 SVGAGI. The CDR3 has 13 residues. Trimming cost V 0 bases and J 7 bases, with 6 bases left between them. The CDR3 is CASSYSSIGELFF. The CDR3 DNA is TGTGCCAGCAGTTACTCCAGCATCGGGGAGCTGTTTTTT.

This chain uses TRBV16 with TRBJ2-1; D unclear. Between the trimmed V and J ends, which lost 0 bases and 7 bases, there was a span of 4 bases. Germline-derived CDR1 and CDR2 are KGHSY and FQNENV. The CDR3 has 12 amino acids. The CDR3 DNA is TGTGCCAGCAGCCAATCAGGGAATGAGCAGTTCTTC. It translates to CASSQSGNEQFF.

The chain couples TRBV12-5 to TRBJ1-1, with D unresolved. V was trimmed by 0 bases and J by 8 bases, leaving 7 bases between them. Germline V gene sequence: CDR1 LGHNT, CDR2 FRNRAP. This CDR3 has 12 amino acids. DNA for the CDR3: TGTGCTAGTGGTTTGGTACTGGGAGAAGCTTTCTTT. It is translated as CASGLVLGEAFF.